These T cell receptor beta chains were read from a single sample in a study of PD-L1 blockade in urothelial cancer. The assay was immunoSEQ multiplex PCR, and TCRdb's table has in-frame clones only and misses some. This sample has about 45,000 clones; almost 85% occur once, and the top ten carry 13%. This sample comprised PBMCs, obtained around atezolizumab (anti-PD-L1) treatment. These receptors originate from a man aged 55-75 years with urothelial cancer. Each CDR3 is given with its conserved first and last residue. Fields, in order: D gene, J gene, V gene, clone size, CDR3 length, CDR3 protein, CDR3 DNA. A D gene is named only where the DNA matches it firmly. Clone size is stated in some rows and not others, as once, few, many or a class when expanded.

D: -
J: TRBJ1-2
V: TRBV5-8
size: -
length: 14
CDR3: CASSRLQGDYGYTF
DNA: TGTGCCAGCAGCCGCTTACAGGGAGACTATGGCTACACCTTC

D: TRBD1
J: TRBJ1-1
V: TRBV5-1
size: -
length: 14
CDR3: CASSRQTGGTEAFF
DNA: TGCGCCAGCAGCCGTCAGACAGGGGGCACTGAAGCTTTCTTT

D: -
J: TRBJ2-7
V: TRBV5-6
size: -
length: 14
CDR3: CASSFGSGTYEQYF
DNA: TGTGCCAGCAGCTTTGGTAGCGGCACCTACGAGCAGTACTTC

D: -
J: TRBJ2-1
V: TRBV27
size: -
length: 16
CDR3: CASSPDIRSTRNEQFF
DNA: TGTGCCAGCAGTCCCGATATACGAAGCACTAGGAATGAGCAGTTCTTC

D: TRBD2
J: TRBJ2-1
V: TRBV5-4
size: -
length: 13
CDR3: CASSSTSVNEQFF
DNA: TGTGCCAGCAGCTCGACTAGCGTAAACGAGCAGTTCTTC

D: TRBD2
J: TRBJ2-3
V: TRBV5-1
size: -
length: 15
CDR3: CASSLERGLTDTQYF
DNA: TGCGCCAGCAGCTTGGAGCGGGGGCTCACAGATACGCAGTATTTT

D: -
J: TRBJ2-1
V: TRBV9
size: -
length: 15
CDR3: CASSASTGIGHEQFF
DNA: TGTGCCAGCAGCGCCTCGACAGGTATTGGTCATGAGCAGTTCTTC

D: -
J: TRBJ2-1
V: TRBV5-4
size: -
length: 16
CDR3: CASSPSYGDSYNEQFF
DNA: TGTGCCAGCAGCCCCTCATACGGGGACTCCTACAATGAGCAGTTCTTC

D: -
J: TRBJ2-1
V: TRBV5-1
size: -
length: 14
CDR3: CASSYGTQGDEQFF
DNA: TGCGCCAGCAGCTATGGGACTCAGGGCGATGAGCAGTTCTTC

D: -
J: TRBJ2-7
V: TRBV5-6
size: -
length: 14
CDR3: CASSPGLDSYEQYF
DNA: TGTGCCAGCAGCCCGGGACTCGATTCCTACGAGCAGTACTTC

D: TRBD1
J: TRBJ1-5
V: TRBV6-5
size: -
length: 14
CDR3: CASSYGQGRQPQHF
DNA: TGTGCCAGCAGTTACGGACAGGGAAGACAGCCCCAGCATTTT

D: TRBD2
J: TRBJ2-3
V: TRBV6-6
size: -
length: 14
CDR3: CASRLAAITDTQYF
DNA: TGTGCCAGCAGACTAGCGGCCATAACAGATACGCAGTATTTT

D: TRBD1
J: TRBJ1-6
V: TRBV25-1
size: -
length: 17
CDR3: CASSKGTGSSYNSPLHF
DNA: TGTGCCAGCAGCAAGGGGACAGGGAGCTCCTATAATTCACCCCTCCACTTT

D: -
J: TRBJ2-2
V: TRBV6-1
size: -
length: 13
CDR3: CASQGLNTGELFF
DNA: TGTGCCAGCCAGGGTTTGAACACCGGGGAGCTGTTTTTT

D: -
J: TRBJ1-2
V: TRBV28
size: -
length: 13
CDR3: CASSPGPGLGYTF
DNA: TGTGCCAGCAGCCCAGGGCCCGGTTTGGGCTACACCTTC

D: -
J: TRBJ1-1
V: TRBV14
size: -
length: 13
CDR3: CASGSSMNTEAFF
DNA: TGTGCCAGCGGCTCCTCCATGAACACTGAAGCTTTCTTT

D: -
J: TRBJ2-1
V: TRBV19
size: few
length: 13
CDR3: CASSIDRGGEQFF
DNA: TGTGCCAGTAGTATAGATAGAGGAGGTGAGCAGTTCTTC

D: -
J: TRBJ1-4
V: TRBV5-1
size: -
length: 12
CDR3: CASSLSPEKLFF
DNA: TGCGCCAGCAGCTTGAGCCCTGAAAAACTGTTTTTT

D: TRBD2
J: TRBJ2-3
V: TRBV14
size: -
length: 16
CDR3: CASSQVRTSYTDTQYF
DNA: TGTGCCAGCAGCCAAGTGCGGACTAGCTACACAGATACGCAGTATTTT

D: -
J: TRBJ2-3
V: TRBV5-1
size: -
length: 12
CDR3: CASSLGQDTQYF
DNA: TGCGCCAGCAGCTTGGGGCAGGATACGCAGTATTTT

D: TRBD2
J: TRBJ2-3
V: TRBV6-1
size: -
length: 14
CDR3: CASGSGGSTDTQYF
DNA: TGTGCCAGCGGATCGGGAGGGAGCACAGATACGCAGTATTTT

D: TRBD2
J: TRBJ2-1
V: TRBV10-2
size: -
length: 15
CDR3: CASSPTSGRANEQFF
DNA: TGCGCCAGCAGCCCTACTAGCGGGAGGGCGAATGAGCAGTTCTTC

D: -
J: TRBJ2-1
V: TRBV29-1
size: few
length: 14
CDR3: CSVAGSLSGNEQFF
DNA: TGCAGCGTTGCTGGTAGTCTATCAGGGAATGAGCAGTTCTTC

D: -
J: TRBJ2-5
V: TRBV2
size: -
length: 15
CDR3: CANGSLAVTQETQYF
DNA: TGTGCCAACGGCTCACTAGCCGTTACTCAAGAGACCCAGTACTTC

D: TRBD1
J: TRBJ2-2
V: TRBV7-2
size: few
length: 18
CDR3: CASSLASRGQGKTGELFF
DNA: TGTGCCAGCAGCTTAGCAAGCCGGGGACAGGGAAAAACCGGGGAGCTGTTTTTT

D: -
J: TRBJ2-5
V: TRBV9
size: -
length: 16
CDR3: CASSVDPWAGQETQYF
DNA: TGTGCCAGCAGCGTAGACCCCTGGGCGGGGCAAGAGACCCAGTACTTC

D: TRBD1
J: TRBJ2-5
V: TRBV15
size: -
length: 13
CDR3: CATRTGGLETQYF
DNA: TGTGCCACCAGGACAGGGGGATTAGAGACCCAGTACTTC

D: TRBD1
J: TRBJ1-4
V: TRBV7-9
size: -
length: 16
CDR3: CASSSGTGVTNEKLFF
DNA: TGTGCCAGCAGCTCGGGGACAGGGGTAACTAATGAAAAACTGTTTTTT

D: -
J: TRBJ2-5
V: TRBV5-1
size: -
length: 14
CDR3: CASNSGDFQETQYF
DNA: TGCGCCAGCAACTCCGGGGACTTCCAAGAGACCCAGTACTTC